This T cell receptor (beta chain) was recovered during a study of shared clonotypes between healthy human individuals. Overall study: Those who served as donors were a couple of women and a few men between the ages of 18 and 49. Each donor's CD8 memory used one plate, CD8 naive two, each CD4 subset three.

Only Caucasian adults living in Nashville, Tennessee made up the donor group. Subsets obtained from CD4+ cells comprised CD45RA+ naive and CD45RA-negative memory cells. V was clipped by 4 bases and J by 2 bases; unmatched bases: 6. Per the germline V gene, CDR1 is MDHEN and CDR2 is SYDVKM. This CDR3 is 15 amino acids long. Profiled with immunoSEQ multiplex PCR; TCRdb holds only in-frame clones, not every one. The sample shows approximately 2.3 million clones, just over 90% of them seen only once. The chain couples TRBV28 to TRBJ2-7; 9 bases map to TRBD1. This clonotype was obtained from a man aged 18 to 30 in good health. Some clones in this sample may be carry-over from other donors' samples. Sample: naive CD4+ T cells from PBMCs. The subset: CD45RA+ positively selected. The CDR3 reads CASSSLGQGPYEQYF. In nucleotides, the CDR3 is TGTGCCAGCAGTTCGCTGGGACAGGGCCCCTACGAGCAGTACTTC.